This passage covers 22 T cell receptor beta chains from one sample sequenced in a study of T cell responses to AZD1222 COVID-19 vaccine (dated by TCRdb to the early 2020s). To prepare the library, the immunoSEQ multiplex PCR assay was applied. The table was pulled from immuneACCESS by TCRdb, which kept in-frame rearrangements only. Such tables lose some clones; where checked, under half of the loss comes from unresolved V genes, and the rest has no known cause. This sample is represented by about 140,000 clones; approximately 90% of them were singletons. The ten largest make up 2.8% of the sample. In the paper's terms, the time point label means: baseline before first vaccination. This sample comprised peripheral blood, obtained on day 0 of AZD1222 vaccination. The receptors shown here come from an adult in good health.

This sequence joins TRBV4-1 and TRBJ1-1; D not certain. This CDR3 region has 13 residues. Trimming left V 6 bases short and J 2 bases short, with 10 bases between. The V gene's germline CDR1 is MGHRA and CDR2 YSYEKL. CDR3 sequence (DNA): TGCGCCAGCAGGCAGACGGGCAACACTGAAGCTTTCTTT. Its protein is CASRQTGNTEAFF.

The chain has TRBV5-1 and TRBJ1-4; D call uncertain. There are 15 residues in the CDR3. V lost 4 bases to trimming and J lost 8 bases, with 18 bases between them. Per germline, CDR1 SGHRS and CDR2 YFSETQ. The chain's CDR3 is CASSAGPQAGEKLFF. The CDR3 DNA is TGCGCCAGCAGCGCCGGGCCTCAGGCCGGGGAAAAACTGTTTTTT.

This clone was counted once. CDR3 DNA sequence: TGTGCCAGCAGCGTAGAAGGATTGAGCAATCAGCCCCAGCATTTT. This translates into CASSVEGLSNQPQHF. The chain joins TRBV9 to TRBJ1-5, with D hard to call. The CDR3 is 15 residues long. V lost 0 bases and J lost 1, with 8 bases in between. Germline CDR1 reads SGDLS; CDR2 reads YYNGEE.

The CDR3 reads CASSEKYGGRKGYTF. CDR3 nucleotides: TGCGCCAGCAGTGAGAAATATGGGGGAAGGAAGGGCTACACCTTC. This sequence joins TRBV10-2 and TRBJ1-2; the D gene is possibly TRBD1 (5 bases). Trimming cost V 2 bases and J 8 bases, with 18 bases left between them. This CDR3 has 15 amino acids. Germline CDR1 reads WSHSY; CDR2 reads SAAADI.

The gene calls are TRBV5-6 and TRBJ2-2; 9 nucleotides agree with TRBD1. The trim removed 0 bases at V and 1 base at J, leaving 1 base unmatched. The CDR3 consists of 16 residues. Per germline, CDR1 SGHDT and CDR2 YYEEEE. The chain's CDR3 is CASSLGTGENTGELFF. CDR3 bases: TGTGCCAGCAGCTTGGGGACAGGGGAGAACACCGGGGAGCTGTTTTTT.

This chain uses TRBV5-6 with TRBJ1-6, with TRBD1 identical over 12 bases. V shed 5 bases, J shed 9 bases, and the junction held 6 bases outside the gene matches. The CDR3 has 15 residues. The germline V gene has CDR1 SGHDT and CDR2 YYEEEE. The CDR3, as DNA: TGTGCCAGCAGTGGGGGACAGGGGGCTTTTTCACCCCTCCACTTT. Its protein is CASSGGQGAFSPLHF.

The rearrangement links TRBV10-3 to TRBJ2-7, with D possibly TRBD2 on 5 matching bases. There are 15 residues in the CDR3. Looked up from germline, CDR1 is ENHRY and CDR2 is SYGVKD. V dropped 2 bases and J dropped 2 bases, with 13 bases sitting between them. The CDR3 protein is CAISELERDAYEQYF. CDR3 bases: TGTGCCATCAGTGAGCTTGAGAGGGATGCCTACGAGCAGTACTTC.

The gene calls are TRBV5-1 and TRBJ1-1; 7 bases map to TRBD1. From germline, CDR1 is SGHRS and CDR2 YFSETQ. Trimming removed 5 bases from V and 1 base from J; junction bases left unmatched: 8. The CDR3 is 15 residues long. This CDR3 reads CASSSTGVRNTEAFF. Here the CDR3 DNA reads TGCGCCAGCAGTTCTACAGGGGTAAGGAACACTGAAGCTTTCTTT.

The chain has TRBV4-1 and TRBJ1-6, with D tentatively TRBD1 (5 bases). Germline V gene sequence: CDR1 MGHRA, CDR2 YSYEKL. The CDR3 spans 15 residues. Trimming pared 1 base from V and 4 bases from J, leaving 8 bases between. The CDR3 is CASSQAAGYNSPLHF. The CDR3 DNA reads TGCGCCAGCAGCCAAGCGGCAGGGTATAATTCACCCCTCCACTTT.

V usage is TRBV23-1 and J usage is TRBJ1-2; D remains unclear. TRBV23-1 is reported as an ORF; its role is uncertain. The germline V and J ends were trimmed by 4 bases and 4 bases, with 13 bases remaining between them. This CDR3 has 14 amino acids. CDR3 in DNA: TGCGCCAGCAGTCCGGACCCTCCTTCCTATGGCTACACCTTC. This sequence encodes CASSPDPPSYGYTF.

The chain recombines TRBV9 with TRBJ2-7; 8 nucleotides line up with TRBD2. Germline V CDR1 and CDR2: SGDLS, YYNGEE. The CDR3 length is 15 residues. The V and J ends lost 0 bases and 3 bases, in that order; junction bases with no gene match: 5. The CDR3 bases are TGTGCCAGCAGCGTAGGAGCGGGAGTTCTCTACGAGCAGTACTTC. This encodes CASSVGAGVLYEQYF.

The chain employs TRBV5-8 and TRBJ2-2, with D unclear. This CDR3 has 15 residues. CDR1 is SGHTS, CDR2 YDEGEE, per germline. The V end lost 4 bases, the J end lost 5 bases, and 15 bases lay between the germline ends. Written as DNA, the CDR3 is TGTGCCAGCAGCGAAAACTTGAGTCAAACCGGGGAGCTGTTTTTT. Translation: CASSENLSQTGELFF.

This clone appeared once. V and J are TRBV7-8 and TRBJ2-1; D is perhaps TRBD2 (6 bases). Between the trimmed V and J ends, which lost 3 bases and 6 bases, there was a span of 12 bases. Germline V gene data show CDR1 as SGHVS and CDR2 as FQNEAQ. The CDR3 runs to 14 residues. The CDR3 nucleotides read TGTGCCAGCAGCTTGACTAGAATCATCAATGAGCAGTTCTTC. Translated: CASSLTRIINEQFF.

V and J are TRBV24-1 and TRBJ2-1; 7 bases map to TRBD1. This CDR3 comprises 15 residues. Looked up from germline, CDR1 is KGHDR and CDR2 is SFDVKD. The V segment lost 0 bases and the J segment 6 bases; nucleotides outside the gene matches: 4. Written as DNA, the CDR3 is TGTGCCACCAGTGATTTGAGCCACAGGGGCAATGAGCAGTTCTTC. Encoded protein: CATSDLSHRGNEQFF.

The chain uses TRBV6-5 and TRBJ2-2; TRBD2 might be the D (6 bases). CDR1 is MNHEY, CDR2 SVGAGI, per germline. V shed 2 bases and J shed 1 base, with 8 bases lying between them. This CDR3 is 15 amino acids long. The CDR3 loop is CASSYGRGNTGELFF. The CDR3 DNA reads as TGTGCCAGCAGTTACGGGCGGGGGAACACCGGGGAGCTGTTTTTT.

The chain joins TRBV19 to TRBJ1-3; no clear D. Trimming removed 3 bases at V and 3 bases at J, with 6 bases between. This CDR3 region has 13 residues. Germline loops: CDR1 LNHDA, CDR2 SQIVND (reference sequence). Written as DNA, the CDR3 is TGTGCCAGTAGTATCGAGCTTGGAAACACCATATATTTT. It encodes CASSIELGNTIYF.

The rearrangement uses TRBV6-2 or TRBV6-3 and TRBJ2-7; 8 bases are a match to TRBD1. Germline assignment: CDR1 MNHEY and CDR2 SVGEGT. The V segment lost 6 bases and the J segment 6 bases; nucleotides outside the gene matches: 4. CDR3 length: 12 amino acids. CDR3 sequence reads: CASRYDRGEQYF. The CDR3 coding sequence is TGTGCCAGCAGATACGACAGGGGCGAGCAGTACTTC.

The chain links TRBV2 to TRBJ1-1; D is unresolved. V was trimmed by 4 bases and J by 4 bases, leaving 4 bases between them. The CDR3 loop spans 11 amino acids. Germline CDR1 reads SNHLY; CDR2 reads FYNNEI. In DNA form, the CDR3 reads TGTGCCAGCAGTGGGGGCACTGAAGCTTTCTTT. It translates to CASSGGTEAFF. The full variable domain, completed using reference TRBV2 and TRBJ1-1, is EPEVTQTPSHQVTQMGQEVILRCVPISNHLYFYWYRQILGQKVEFLVSFYNNEISEKSEIFDDQFSVERPDGSNFTLKIRSTKLEDSAMYFCASSGGTEAFFGQGTRLTVV.

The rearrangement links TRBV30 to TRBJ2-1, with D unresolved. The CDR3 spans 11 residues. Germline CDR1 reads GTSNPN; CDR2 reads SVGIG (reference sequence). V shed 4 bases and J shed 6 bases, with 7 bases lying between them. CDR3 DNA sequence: TGTGCCTGGACGGCCAGCAATGAGCAGTTCTTC. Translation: CAWTASNEQFF. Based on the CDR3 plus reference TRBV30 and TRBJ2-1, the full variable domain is SQTIHQWPATLVQPVGSPLSLECTVEGTSNPNLYWYRQAAGRGLQLLFYSVGIGQISSEVPQNLSASRPQDRQFILSSKKLLLSDSGFYLCAWTASNEQFFGPGTRLTVL.

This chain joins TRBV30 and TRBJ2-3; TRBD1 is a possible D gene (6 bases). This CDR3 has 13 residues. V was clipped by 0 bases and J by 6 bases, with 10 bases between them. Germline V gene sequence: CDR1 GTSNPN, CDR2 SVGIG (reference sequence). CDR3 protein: CAWSVVGADTQYF. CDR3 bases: TGTGCCTGGAGTGTTGTGGGGGCGGATACGCAGTATTTT.

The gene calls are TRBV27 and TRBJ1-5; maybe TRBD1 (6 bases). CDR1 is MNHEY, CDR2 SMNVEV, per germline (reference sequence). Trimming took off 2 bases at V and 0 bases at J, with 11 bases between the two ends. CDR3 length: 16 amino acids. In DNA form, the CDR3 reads TGTGCCAGCAGTTTAAGGGACATCCATAGCAATCAGCCCCAGCATTTT. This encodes CASSLRDIHSNQPQHF.

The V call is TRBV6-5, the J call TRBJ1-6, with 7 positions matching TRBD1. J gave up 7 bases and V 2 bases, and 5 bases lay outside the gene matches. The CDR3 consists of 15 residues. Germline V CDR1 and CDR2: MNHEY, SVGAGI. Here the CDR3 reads CASSYLTGRNSPLHF. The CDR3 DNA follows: TGTGCCAGCAGTTACCTGACAGGGCGGAATTCACCCCTCCACTTT.